The entry below gives a single T cell receptor beta chain sequence along with its context. Its antigen is still unknown. V was shortened by 3 bases and J by 0 bases, with 6 bases between the two germline ends. There are 13 residues in the CDR3. The germline V gene has CDR1 MGHRA and CDR2 YSYEKL. The source of the sample is a study of OX40 agonist ivuxolimab in advanced cancers. Study details: Dose-escalation cases comprised hepatocellular carcinoma, melanoma, renal cell or head and neck cancer. A male proportion of 70% to 90% was recorded, with mean age around 60 years and range about 20 to 85.

Clones were read by immunoSEQ multiplex PCR, and TCRdb kept only the in-frame ones, dropping some. The data show 75,000 to 100,000 clones, with more than 85% seen just once and 3% to 3.5% held by the top ten. Notes on the study in general: Clonal expansion among partial responders at 0.1-3.0 mg/kg ranked near the lowest.

The clonotype was recovered from an adult with an advanced solid tumor such as melanoma, head and neck, liver or kidney cancer. The sample consisted of CD4+ or CD8+ T cells sorted from blood, taken in a trial of the OX40 agonist ivuxolimab. The gene calls are TRBV4-1 and TRBJ2-7; D ambiguous. CDR3 residues: CASSQAHSYEQYF. The CDR3 DNA sequence: TGCGCCAGCAGCCAGGCCCACTCCTACGAGCAGTACTTC.